This T cell receptor (beta chain) is drawn from a study of OX40 agonist ivuxolimab in advanced cancers. Turning to the study itself: It was permissible to have had prior anti-PD-1, anti-PD-L1 or anti-CTLA-4 therapy, and approximately 41% had some.

The ends were cut back, 5 bases at V and 4 bases at J, with 15 bases in the middle. CDR3 size: 15 residues. Germline loops: CDR1 SGHAT, CDR2 FQNNGV. The assay was immunoSEQ multiplex PCR, and TCRdb's table has in-frame clones only and misses some. The sample lists fewer than 70,000 clones, 91% occurring once. The chain links TRBV11-2 to TRBJ1-5; D is ambiguous. This specimen consisted of CD4+ or CD8+ T cells sorted from blood, obtained in a trial of the OX40 agonist ivuxolimab. The receptor's source is an adult with an advanced solid tumor such as melanoma, head and neck, liver or kidney cancer. DNA for the CDR3: TGTGCCAGCAGCCCCCTTTGGGGTTTTAATCAGCCCCAGCATTTT. It encodes CASSPLWGFNQPQHF.